The following is a TCR beta chain sequence with its context. This sample stems from a study of blood T cell repertoires in COVID-19. Turning to the study itself: Some COVID-19 samples were acute and others convalescent; all came from the United States, Italy and Spain. From T cells, B-cell-depleted T cells, or PBMCs came the material, which was cDNA or gDNA.

Per the original data handling: Counts of nucleated cells, estimated from reference gene primer amplification, were obtained. Sequenced by immunoSEQ multiplex PCR; TCRdb stores in-frame clones only, minus some. V, J and clone size are those of that table, while D and trimming were read from the DNA. The data show about 120,000 clones, with around 80% seen just once and 15% to 20% held by the top ten. CDR3 size: 16 residues. The junction had 5 bases not matched to a gene; V was cut back by 4 bases and J by 3 bases. Germline V gene sequence: CDR1 LGHDT, CDR2 YNNKEL (reference sequence). The TCR sequence derives from a man between 60 and 75 years old with active or convalescent COVID-19. The chain couples TRBV3-1 (or the pseudogene TRBV3-2) to TRBJ2-3; TRBD2 aligns across 12 bases. The specimen sequenced was peripheral blood. CDR3 DNA: TGTGCCAGCAGCCTTAGGGGGACTAGCGGGACAGATACGCAGTATTTT. As protein: CASSLRGTSGTDTQYF.